The present entry profiles one TCR beta chain with its context. Its antigen is not identified. Patients having uncontrolled infection, another autoimmune disease, pregnancy or lactation were not included. Thyroid ultrasound and orbital computed tomography, with clinical symptoms and serum thyroxine and TRAb, informed diagnoses. The entry originates in a study of T cells in Graves' hyperthyroidism and ophthalmopathy. The study's findings and limits: The model forecast ophthalmopathy, anticipating it by a median around 6.5 months before onset. Peripheral blood also featured most of the thyroid clonotypes expanded above 0.001.

RNA transcripts served as the template for amplifying TCR beta CDR3 regions. When the TCR CDR3 underwent first-round RT-PCR, the HTBI primer set was used. A single record per CDR3 protein comes from TCRdb applying MiXCR to the multiplex PCR reads. This table has approximately 46,000 distinct CDR3 sequences, more than 40% appearing once. The germline V gene encodes CDR1 SGHVS and CDR2 FQNEAQ. The CDR3 extends over 15 amino acids. V lost 4 bases to trimming and J lost 4 bases; unmatched junction nucleotides: 7. The chain carries TRBV7-8 and TRBJ2-5, with 9 bases lining up with TRBD1. The sequencing sample was made of peripheral blood or thyroid tissue (not recorded which). This receptor was obtained from a woman aged 50 to 60 with Graves' hyperthyroidism. CDR3 sequence reads: CASSSRDRVAETQYF. For the CDR3, the DNA is TGTGCCAGCAGCTCCCGGGACAGGGTCGCAGAGACCCAGTACTTC.